The clone carrying this TCR beta chain was counted only a few times. These data originate in a study of T-cell reconstitution after alpha-beta-depleted transplantation in children. Unique molecular identifiers were incorporated when the TCRbeta library was constructed. TCRdb passed the PCR reads through MiXCR, listing each CDR3 protein once. The table lists about 610,000 distinct CDR3 sequences, roughly a tenth of them singletons. Material: PBMCs from the stem cell graft donor, obtained from the stem cell graft. This receptor was taken from a human donor who donated a stem cell graft to a child with acute myeloid leukemia.

DNA of the CDR3: TGTGCCAGCAGGATCTCCCTCAGCGGGCCCTCGGGGGAGCAGTACTTC. This codes for CASRISLSGPSGEQYF. The chain couples TRBV28 to TRBJ2-7; D is possibly TRBD2 (6 bases). Germline CDR1 is MDHEN and CDR2 is SYDVKM. V lost 6 bases, J lost 7 bases, and 25 bases lay in between. This CDR3 comprises 16 residues. The complete variable domain, with remaining parts taken from reference TRBV28 and TRBJ2-7, reads DVKVTQSSRYLVKRTGEKVFLECVQDMDHENMFWYRQDPGLGLRLIYFSYDVKMKEKGDIPEGYSVSREKKERFSLILESASTNQTSMYLCASRISLSGPSGEQYFGPGTRLTVT.